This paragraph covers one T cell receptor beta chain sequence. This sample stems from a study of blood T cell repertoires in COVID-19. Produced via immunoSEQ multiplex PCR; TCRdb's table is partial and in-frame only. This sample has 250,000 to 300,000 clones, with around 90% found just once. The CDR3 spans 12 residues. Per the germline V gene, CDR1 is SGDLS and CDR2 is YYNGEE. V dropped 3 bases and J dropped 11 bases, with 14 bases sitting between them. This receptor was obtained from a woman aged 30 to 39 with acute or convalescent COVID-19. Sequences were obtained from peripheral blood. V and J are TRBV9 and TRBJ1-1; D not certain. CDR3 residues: CASSGPELAAFF. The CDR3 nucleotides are TGTGCCAGCAGCGGACCCGAATTAGCGGCTTTCTTT.